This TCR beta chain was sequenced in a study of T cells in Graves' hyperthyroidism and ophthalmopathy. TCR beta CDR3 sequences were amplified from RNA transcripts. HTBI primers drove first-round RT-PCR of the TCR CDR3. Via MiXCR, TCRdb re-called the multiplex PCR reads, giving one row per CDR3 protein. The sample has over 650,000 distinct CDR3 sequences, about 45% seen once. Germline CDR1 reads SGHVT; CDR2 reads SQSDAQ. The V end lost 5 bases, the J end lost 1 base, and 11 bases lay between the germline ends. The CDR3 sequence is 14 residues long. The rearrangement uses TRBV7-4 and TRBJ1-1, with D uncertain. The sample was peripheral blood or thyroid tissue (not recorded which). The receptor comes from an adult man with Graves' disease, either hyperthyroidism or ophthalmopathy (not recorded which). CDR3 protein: CASSVEAENTEAFF. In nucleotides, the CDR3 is TGTGCCAGCAGCGTAGAGGCAGAGAACACTGAAGCTTTCTTT.